This T cell receptor beta chain derives from a study of blood T cell repertoires in COVID-19. Whole-study context: In each case, the material was cDNA or gDNA derived from T cells, B-cell-depleted T cells, or PBMCs.

The table lists this clone with a count of one. The method was immunoSEQ multiplex PCR; TCRdb's version includes in-frame clones alone and lacks a portion of them. The sample carries about 200,000 clones, 80% to 90% recorded once. The CDR3 is 16 residues long. J lost 7 bases, V lost 6 bases, and 10 bases had no gene match. Germline lookup yields CDR1 MNHEY and CDR2 SMNVEV (reference sequence). Adults between about 18 and 89 years of age took part from more than 20 US areas. Participants were placed into cohorts based on the clinical history they reported. The sequencing sample was made of PBMCs or T cells enriched from blood (not recorded which). The chain carries TRBV27 and TRBJ2-4; TRBD2 aligns across 12 bases. The clonotype comes from a woman aged 40 to 50 with acute COVID-19. Written as DNA, the CDR3 is TGTGCCAGCAGACCACTAGCGGGAGGTAGTTGGAACATTCAGTACTTC. Translated, it gives CASRPLAGGSWNIQYF.